Below are 8 T cell receptor beta chains sequenced from a single sample in a study of sequential checkpoint blockade in melanoma. Assay: immunoSEQ multiplex PCR; the TCRdb copy retains only in-frame clones and omits some. The table lists fewer than 6,000 clones, around 28% of them singletons. Treatment given: randomized to nivolumab then ipilimumab (arm A) or the reverse (arm B). Sequenced material: tumor tissue (inferred from file names), taken from a patient given nivolumab and ipilimumab in sequence. The origin of the receptors is a human donor with melanoma.

By share, this clone counts as medium-sized (0.01 to 0.1%). The rearrangement uses TRBV6-8 and TRBJ1-1, with TRBD1 as a possible D gene (5 bases). Looked up from germline, CDR1 is MNHGY and CDR2 is SAAAGT. Trimming shortened V by 6 bases and J by 6 bases, and 20 bases separated the two germline ends. This CDR3 is 15 amino acids long. In nucleotides, the CDR3 is TGTGCCAGCAGGGTTAGCAGGGCCGGGTTATCTGAAGCTTTCTTT. This sequence encodes CASRVSRAGLSEAFF.

This clone has a handful of counts. V usage is TRBV9 and J usage is TRBJ2-7; 14 bases match TRBD2. The CDR3 length is 18 residues. Germline trimming cut 4 bases from V and 5 bases from J; bases unmatched to any gene: 14. Germline V lookup: CDR1 SGDLS, CDR2 YYNGEE. This CDR3 is CASSTSPRTSGRRHEQYF. The CDR3 DNA reads TGTGCCAGCAGCACCTCCCCCCGGACTAGCGGGAGGAGGCACGAGCAGTACTTC.

This clone has only a few counts. This rearrangement joins TRBV27 to TRBJ2-4; D is perhaps TRBD1 (6 bases). Trimming left V 5 bases short and J 3 bases short, with 17 bases between. The CDR3 runs 16 residues. The V gene's germline CDR1 is MNHEY and CDR2 SMNVEV (reference sequence). The CDR3 sequence is CASSQSQGFGKNIQYF. Written as DNA, the CDR3 is TGTGCCAGCAGTCAGAGTCAGGGGTTTGGCAAAAACATTCAGTACTTC.

This chain links TRBV19 with TRBJ2-1; 14 bases align to TRBD2. Per germline, CDR1 LNHDA and CDR2 SQIVND (reference sequence). The J segment lost 0 bases and the V segment lost 8 bases, leaving 6 bases of the junction unmatched. This CDR3 contains 17 residues. The CDR3 sequence: CASGRLAGGSSYNEQFF. The CDR3 DNA is TGTGCCAGTGGGCGACTAGCGGGGGGGTCCTCCTACAATGAGCAGTTCTTC.

This clone turned up a few times. The CDR3 loop is CASSYAVGMSSYEQYF. For the CDR3, the DNA is TGTGCCAGCAGTTACGCGGTGGGGATGAGCTCCTACGAGCAGTACTTC. The V and J genes are TRBV6-8 and TRBJ2-7; D is unclear. The CDR3 runs to 16 residues. The V end was cut by 2 bases, the J end by 0 bases, with 14 bases between. CDR1 and CDR2 from the germline V gene are MNHGY and SAAAGT.

The chain uses TRBV10-2 and TRBJ2-3; D may be TRBD1 (5 bases). The germline V and J ends were trimmed by 3 bases and 0 bases, with 10 bases remaining between them. The CDR3 runs 15 residues. Looked up from germline, CDR1 is WSHSY and CDR2 is SAAADI. For the CDR3, the DNA is TGCGCCAGCAGTGATCAGGGCTCGAGCACAGATACGCAGTATTTT. Protein product: CASSDQGSSTDTQYF.

This clone was recorded at least ten times. CDR3 sequence reads: CASSEERGNYGYTF. The CDR3 DNA sequence: TGTGCCAGCAGTGAAGAGCGGGGTAACTATGGCTACACCTTC. This sequence joins TRBV6-1 and TRBJ1-2; no reliable D call. Trimming left V 1 base short and J 1 base short, with 7 bases between. Germline-derived CDR1 and CDR2 are MNHNS and SASEGT. The CDR3 covers 14 residues.

This clone occurred a few times. V usage is TRBV28 and J usage is TRBJ2-5; D uncertain. The germline V and J ends were trimmed by 2 bases and 0 bases, with 10 bases remaining between them. In germline, CDR1 is MDHEN, CDR2 SYDVKM. CDR3 length: 15 residues. The DNA for the CDR3 is TGTGCCAGCAGTTTACGGAGCAACGACCAAGAGACCCAGTACTTC. This codes for CASSLRSNDQETQYF.